One sample yielded the 13 T cell receptor beta chains listed below, sequenced in a study of cytomegalovirus exposure and HLA in healthy donors. PCR employed 60 Vbeta and 13 Jbeta primers. Assay used: immunoSEQ multiplex PCR; TCRdb lists only in-frame clones, some missing. This repertoire shows about 180,000 clones, under 85% found once; its top ten account for approximately 2.9%. The sample was PBMCs. These receptors all come from a male donor in good health and CMV-seronegative.

This clone has only a few counts. CDR3 coding DNA: TGTGCCAGCAGCCAAGATAGCGGGGGGGCCTACAATGAGCAGTTCTTC. Translation gives CASSQDSGGAYNEQFF. The chain has TRBV4-2 and TRBJ2-1; 11 bases map to TRBD2. V lost 0 bases and J lost 2; bases outside the gene matches: 0. Per germline, CDR1 LGHNA and CDR2 YNFKEQ. There are 16 residues in the CDR3.

This chain joins TRBV20-1 and TRBJ2-5; D gene unclear. Germline CDR1 and CDR2: DFQATT and SNEGSKA (reference sequence). Trimming cost V 5 bases and J 5 bases, with 9 bases left between them. This CDR3 has 11 residues. In nucleotides, the CDR3 is TGCAGTGCTCCAGGTCTGGAGACCCAGTACTTC. As protein: CSAPGLETQYF.

The chain recombines TRBV27 with TRBJ2-2; 9 positions match TRBD2. Germline V CDR1 and CDR2: MNHEY, SMNVEV (reference sequence). J was trimmed by 4 bases and V by 2 bases; bases with no gene match: 5. The CDR3 is 16 amino acids. The CDR3 DNA is TGTGCCAGCAGTTTAAGGGCGGGGGGGCTCACCGGGGAGCTGTTTTTT. Translated, it gives CASSLRAGGLTGELFF.

The genes are TRBV4-3 and TRBJ1-1; D unclear. The CDR3 has 14 amino acids. Germline V gene lookup returns CDR1 LGHNA and CDR2 YSLEER. Trimming left V 4 bases short and J 7 bases short, with 16 bases between. The CDR3 DNA reads TGCGCCAGCAGCCCCGGAGAAGCCGGACTTGAAGCTTTCTTT. Its translation: CASSPGEAGLEAFF.

Remarks on this clone: Other DNA sequences in this specimen translate into the identical CDR3. The chain combines TRBV5-1 with TRBJ2-3; D is possibly TRBD2 (5 bases). CDR1 is SGHRS, CDR2 YFSETQ, per germline. Trimming took 2 bases from V and 5 from J, leaving 9 bases between them. CDR3 length: 13 residues. CDR3 in amino acids: CASSFPGEDTQYF. DNA for the CDR3: TGCGCCAGCAGCTTCCCCGGGGAAGATACGCAGTATTTT.

This clone has only a few counts. The chain carries TRBV7-2 and TRBJ1-2; no clear D gene. CDR1 and CDR2 (germline): SGHTA, FQGNSA. Trimming stripped 5 bases from V and 4 bases from J, with 11 bases between. The CDR3 spans 13 residues. CDR3 protein: CASSRLRGYGYTF. CDR3 in DNA: TGTGCCAGCAGCAGGCTACGGGGCTATGGCTACACCTTC.

The V call is TRBV4-2, the J call TRBJ1-6; TRBD1 agrees at 7 bases. Germline V gene lookup returns CDR1 LGHNA and CDR2 YNFKEQ. This CDR3 has 14 residues. V shed 1 base and J 7 bases; nucleotides not matched to a gene: 1. CDR3: CASSQGQGNSPLHF. DNA of the CDR3: TGTGCCAGCAGCCAAGGACAGGGCAATTCACCCCTCCACTTT.

This clone has a handful of counts. The genes are TRBV4-1 and TRBJ2-1, with TRBD1 matching 7 bases. Germline V CDR1 and CDR2: MGHRA, YSYEKL. CDR3 length equals 18 residues. After removal of 4 bases from V and 2 bases from J, the junction contained 14 bases not matched to a gene. The CDR3 sequence is CASSLKRDSGLPYNEQFF. CDR3 nucleotide sequence: TGCGCCAGCAGCCTAAAGAGGGACAGCGGATTACCCTACAATGAGCAGTTCTTC.

The V and J genes are TRBV6-5 and TRBJ1-1, with TRBD1 as a possible D gene (5 bases). CDR3 length: 14 residues. Per germline, CDR1 MNHEY and CDR2 SVGAGI. Between the trimmed V and J ends, which lost 0 bases and 4 bases, there was a span of 9 bases. This CDR3 reads CASSYSIRVTEAFF. As DNA, the CDR3 is TGTGCCAGCAGTTACTCGATCAGGGTCACTGAAGCTTTCTTT.

The chain employs TRBV11-2 and TRBJ1-1; 11 positions agree with TRBD1. This CDR3 contains 14 residues. CDR1 is SGHAT and CDR2 is FQNNGV in the germline V gene. The junction had 6 bases not matched to a gene; V was cut back by 8 bases and J by 4 bases. DNA of the CDR3: TGTGCCAGCGGAGGACAGGGGGCGCTCACTGAAGCTTTCTTT. It is translated as CASGGQGALTEAFF.

V gene TRBV4-1 combines with J gene TRBJ2-3, with D unresolved. Germline values: CDR1 MGHRA, CDR2 YSYEKL. The CDR3 is made up of 13 amino acids. V shed 3 bases and J shed 0 bases, with 4 bases lying between them. This chain's CDR3 is CASSQSSTDTQYF. The CDR3 nucleotides are TGCGCCAGCAGCCAGTCTAGCACAGATACGCAGTATTTT.

This chain links TRBV7-3 with TRBJ2-2; D not resolved. Germline V CDR1 and CDR2: SGHTA, FQGTGA. V was pared by 6 bases and J by 1 base, with 9 bases between. This CDR3 is 14 amino acids long. The CDR3 is CASRPTENTGELFF. CDR3 nucleotides: TGTGCCAGCAGACCTACCGAGAACACCGGGGAGCTGTTTTTT.

V is TRBV4-1 and J is TRBJ1-3; D gene ambiguous. CDR1 is MGHRA, CDR2 YSYEKL, per germline. CDR3 length: 14 residues. Trimming removed 1 base from V and 3 bases from J, with 7 bases in between. Written as DNA, the CDR3 is TGCGCCAGCAGCCAAGGGAACAGTGGAAACACCATATATTTT. Amino acid sequence: CASSQGNSGNTIYF.